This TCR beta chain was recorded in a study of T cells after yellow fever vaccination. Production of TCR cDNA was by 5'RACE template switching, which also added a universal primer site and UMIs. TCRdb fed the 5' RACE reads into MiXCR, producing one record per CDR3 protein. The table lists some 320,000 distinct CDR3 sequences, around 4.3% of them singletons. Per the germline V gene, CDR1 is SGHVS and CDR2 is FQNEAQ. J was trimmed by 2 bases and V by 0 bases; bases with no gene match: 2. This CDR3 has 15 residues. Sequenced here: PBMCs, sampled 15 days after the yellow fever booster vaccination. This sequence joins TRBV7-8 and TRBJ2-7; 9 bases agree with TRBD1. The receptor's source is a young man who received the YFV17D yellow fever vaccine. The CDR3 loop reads CASSLARTGAYEQYF. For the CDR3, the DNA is TGTGCCAGCAGCTTAGCGAGGACAGGGGCCTACGAGCAGTACTTC.